This T cell receptor beta chain originates from a study of OX40 agonist ivuxolimab in advanced cancers. Study information: In this trial design, patients received ivuxolimab intravenously at 0.01 to 10 mg/kg every 2 weeks. Study-wide points: In CD8+ T cells, expanded clones were on average more numerous than in CD4+.

Germline V gene sequence: CDR1 SGHRS, CDR2 YFSETQ. The V end lost 2 bases, the J end lost 8 bases, and 13 bases lay between the germline ends. CDR3 length: 13 amino acids. This clone was detected only once. Its matching antigen is unknown. Here immunoSEQ multiplex PCR was the method, and the copy in TCRdb shows in-frame clones only, minus some. Of about 48,000 clones listed, over 80% were seen once; the top ten hold about an eighth. Source: CD4+ or CD8+ T cells sorted from blood, taken in a trial of the OX40 agonist ivuxolimab. This receptor was obtained from an adult with an advanced solid tumor such as melanoma, head and neck, liver or kidney cancer. The V gene is TRBV5-1, the J gene TRBJ1-1; D is undetermined. The chain's CDR3 is CASSFGGIPEAFF. The CDR3 DNA reads as TGCGCCAGCAGCTTTGGAGGAATTCCCGAAGCTTTCTTT.